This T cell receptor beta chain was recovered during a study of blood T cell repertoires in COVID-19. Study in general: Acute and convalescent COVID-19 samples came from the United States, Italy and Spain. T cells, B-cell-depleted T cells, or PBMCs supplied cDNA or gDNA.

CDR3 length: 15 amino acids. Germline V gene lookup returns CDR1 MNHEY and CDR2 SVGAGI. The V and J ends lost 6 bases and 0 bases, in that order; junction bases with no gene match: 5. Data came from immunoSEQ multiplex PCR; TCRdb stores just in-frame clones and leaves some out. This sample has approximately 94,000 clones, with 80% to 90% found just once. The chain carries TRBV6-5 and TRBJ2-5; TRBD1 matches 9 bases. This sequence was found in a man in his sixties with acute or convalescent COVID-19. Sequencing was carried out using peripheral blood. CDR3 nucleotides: TGTGCCAGCAGGGGGACAGGGCGCAACCAAGAGACCCAGTACTTC. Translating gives CASRGTGRNQETQYF.